These 27 T cell receptor beta chains originate from one sample sequenced in a study of cytomegalovirus exposure and HLA in healthy donors (dated by TCRdb to between 2016 and 2019). Libraries came from the immunoSEQ multiplex PCR assay. For the multiplex PCR, a mixture combining 60 forward primers for TCR Vbeta segments and 13 reverse primers for TCR Jbeta segments was used. TCRdb holds this immuneACCESS table with in-frame rearrangements only. Some clones are missing; in checked studies, unresolved V genes explain under half, and the rest has no known cause. The table for this sample shows roughly 45,000 clones. The biggest ten clones account for under 2% of the sample. The sequenced material came from PBMCs. These TCRs come from a woman aged 25-40 years in good health and CMV-seronegative.

V gene TRBV9 combines with J gene TRBJ2-7, with 12 positions matching TRBD2. Germline CDR1 is SGDLS and CDR2 is YYNGEE. The length of the CDR3 is 16 residues. Trimming cost V 0 bases and J 2 bases; bases outside gene matches: 3. CDR3 region: CASSVGASGRAYEQYF. The CDR3 DNA sequence: TGTGCCAGCAGCGTAGGGGCTAGCGGGAGGGCCTACGAGCAGTACTTC.

J is TRBJ1-3 and V is TRBV9, with no clear D. There are 17 residues in the CDR3. CDR1 and CDR2 from the germline V gene are SGDLS and YYNGEE. Deletions cut 4 bases from V and 1 base from J, with 18 bases between. In DNA form, the CDR3 reads TGTGCCAGCAGCCCTCACGGCGGAGATTCTTCTGGAAACACCATATATTTT. Amino acids: CASSPHGGDSSGNTIYF.

The genes are TRBV6-5 and TRBJ2-1, with 13 bases lining up with TRBD2. V lost 7 bases to trimming and J lost 13 bases; unmatched junction nucleotides: 7. This CDR3 has 13 amino acids. Germline loops: CDR1 MNHEY, CDR2 SVGAGI. CDR3 nucleotide sequence: TGTGCCAGCACCGAACTAGCGGGAGGGGGCCAGTTCTTC. This sequence encodes CASTELAGGGQFF.

The chain uses TRBV5-1 and TRBJ1-1; D is possibly TRBD1 (6 bases). Trimming removed 4 bases at V and 2 bases at J, with 12 bases between. Germline V gene lookup returns CDR1 SGHRS and CDR2 YFSETQ. This CDR3 is 14 amino acids long. For the CDR3, the DNA is TGCGCCAGCAGCGAACAGGGTCATAACACTGAAGCTTTCTTT. This codes for CASSEQGHNTEAFF. The whole variable domain, remainder taken from reference TRBV5-1 and TRBJ1-1, is KAGVTQTPRYLIKTRGQQVTLSCSPISGHRSVSWYQQTPGQGLQFLFEYFSETQRNKGNFPGRFSGRQFSNSRSEMNVSTLELGDSALYLCASSEQGHNTEAFFGQGTRLTVV.

The genes are TRBV4-1 and TRBJ2-7, with D uncertain. The CDR3 is 13 amino acids. CDR1 and CDR2 from the germline V gene are MGHRA and YSYEKL. The V gene lost 0 bases and the J gene lost 3 bases, with 6 bases spanning the gap. The CDR3: CASSQEDSYEQYF. CDR3 coding DNA: TGCGCCAGCAGCCAAGAAGATAGCTACGAGCAGTACTTC.

CDR3 sequence reads: CASSATARGYTF. CDR3 DNA: TGTGCCAGCAGTGCGACAGCAAGGGGCTACACCTTC. This chain joins TRBV28 and TRBJ1-2; D might be TRBD1 (5 bases). V was cut by 5 bases and J by 8 bases, with 12 bases left in between. This CDR3 contains 12 residues. In germline, CDR1 is MDHEN, CDR2 SYDVKM.

V and J are TRBV30 and TRBJ2-1; 15 positions agree with TRBD2. The CDR3 length is 17 residues. V dropped 2 bases and J dropped 4; count of bases not matched to a gene: 6. Per the germline V gene, CDR1 is GTSNPN and CDR2 is SVGIG (reference sequence). The CDR3 here is CAWSLTGTSGGYNEQFF. The DNA of the CDR3 is TGTGCCTGGAGTCTTACCGGGACTAGCGGGGGGTACAATGAGCAGTTCTTC. Supplemented by reference TRBV30 and TRBJ2-1, the full variable domain reads SQTIHQWPATLVQPVGSPLSLECTVEGTSNPNLYWYRQAAGRGLQLLFYSVGIGQISSEVPQNLSASRPQDRQFILSSKKLLLSDSGFYLCAWSLTGTSGGYNEQFFGPGTRLTVL.

V usage is TRBV7-9 and J usage is TRBJ2-1; TRBD1 is a possible D gene (7 bases). Trimming removed 5 bases at V and 5 bases at J, with 16 bases between. Germline CDR1 is SEHNR and CDR2 is FQNEAQ (reference sequence). The CDR3 has 15 amino acids. CDR3 loop: CASSKKGGTDNEQFF. The CDR3 DNA reads as TGTGCCAGCAGCAAAAAAGGGGGGACAGACAATGAGCAGTTCTTC.

J is TRBJ2-6 and V is TRBV11-2, with 9 bases that match TRBD1. There are 16 residues in the CDR3. Per the germline V gene, CDR1 is SGHAT and CDR2 is FQNNGV. Germline trimming cut 5 bases from V and 2 bases from J; bases unmatched to any gene: 4. CDR3 region: CASSSWTGAGANVLTF. The CDR3 nucleotides are TGTGCCAGCAGCAGCTGGACAGGGGCTGGGGCCAACGTCCTGACTTTC.

The V call is TRBV4-1, the J call TRBJ2-1; 13 bases are a match to TRBD2. Germline V gives CDR1 MGHRA, CDR2 YSYEKL. This CDR3 comprises 17 residues. With V trimmed by 4 bases and J by 5 bases, 8 bases remained unmatched. CDR3 protein: CASSRTSGSITDNEQFF. In DNA form, the CDR3 reads TGCGCCAGCAGCCGGACTAGCGGGAGTATTACGGACAATGAGCAGTTCTTC.

The chain links TRBV4-2 to TRBJ1-2; 7 bases agree with TRBD1. The CDR3 is 12 amino acids. J gave up 8 bases and V 2 bases, and 2 bases lay outside the gene matches. CDR1 is LGHNA and CDR2 is YNFKEQ in the germline V gene. The DNA of the CDR3 is TGTGCCAGCAGCCAACCCAGGGGGGGCTACACCTTC. This codes for CASSQPRGGYTF.

The chain combines TRBV19 with TRBJ1-5; 7 nucleotides match TRBD1. The CDR3 has 13 residues. Per germline, CDR1 LNHDA and CDR2 SQIVND (reference sequence). V trimming: 9 bases; J trimming: 5 bases; junction bases outside the gene matches: 7. This chain's CDR3 is CASRGQAYQPQHF. As DNA, the CDR3 is TGTGCCAGCCGAGGACAGGCCTATCAGCCCCAGCATTTT.

DNA of the CDR3: TGTGCCAGCAGCGCACGAGTAAGTGGCAATCAGCCCCAGCATTTT. The encoded protein is CASSARVSGNQPQHF. The chain couples TRBV5-5 to TRBJ1-5, with D hard to call. Deletions cut 4 bases from V and 2 bases from J, with 13 bases between. This CDR3 contains 15 residues. Germline loops: CDR1 SGHKS, CDR2 YYEKEE (reference sequence).

V and J are TRBV29-1 and TRBJ1-1; D is ambiguous. CDR3 length: 14 amino acids. From germline, CDR1 is SQVTM and CDR2 ANQGSEA. The germline V and J ends were trimmed by 1 base and 8 bases, with 17 bases remaining between them. CDR3 coding DNA: TGCAGCGTTGAAGCCCACTTGGGCAAAAAAGAAGCTTTCTTT. This gives the protein CSVEAHLGKKEAFF.

The rearrangement links TRBV5-6 to TRBJ2-7; 8 bases match TRBD2. This CDR3 contains 15 residues. The germline V gene encodes CDR1 SGHDT and CDR2 YYEEEE. Germline trimming cut 4 bases from V and 3 bases from J; bases unmatched to any gene: 9. CDR3 DNA sequence: TGTGCCAGCAGCCCCCCTGGCGGGAGGCTCTACGAGCAGTACTTC. Amino acid sequence: CASSPPGGRLYEQYF.

V gene TRBV9 combines with J gene TRBJ2-7; the match to TRBD2 covers 8 bases. Germline values: CDR1 SGDLS, CDR2 YYNGEE. The V gene end was trimmed by 4 bases and the J gene end by 5 bases; junction bases not matched to a gene: 17. This CDR3 region has 17 residues. The CDR3 loop is CASSFGPSGSQRDEQYF. Written as DNA, the CDR3 is TGTGCCAGCAGCTTCGGCCCCAGCGGGAGTCAACGGGACGAGCAGTACTTC.

The rearrangement joins TRBV7-2 to TRBJ1-2; perhaps TRBD1 as D (6 bases). Germline V gene sequence: CDR1 SGHTA, CDR2 FQGNSA. CDR3 length: 15 amino acids. V lost 5 bases and J lost 8, with 21 bases in between. This chain's CDR3 is CASSLGQRVTWGYTF. CDR3 bases: TGTGCCAGCAGCCTCGGACAGAGGGTGACTTGGGGCTACACCTTC.

V usage is TRBV19 and J usage is TRBJ1-5, with D perhaps TRBD1 (6 bases). The V end lost 9 bases, the J end lost 2 bases, and 8 bases lay between the germline ends. Germline assignment: CDR1 LNHDA and CDR2 SQIVND (reference sequence). This CDR3 region has 12 residues. CDR3 sequence: CASRQGNQPQHF. The CDR3 DNA is TGTGCCAGCCGACAGGGCAATCAGCCCCAGCATTTT.

The V call is TRBV28, the J call TRBJ2-7, with 7 bases identical to TRBD2. CDR1 and CDR2 from the germline V gene are MDHEN and SYDVKM. J gave up 1 base and V 8 bases, and 5 bases lay outside the gene matches. This CDR3 region has 13 residues. As DNA, the CDR3 is TGTGCCAGCTCGACTAGCCCTTCCTACGAGCAGTACTTC. Translating it yields CASSTSPSYEQYF.

This clone is classed as medium-sized by frequency. At the DNA level, this CDR3 is encoded by other sequences in the same sample as well. The chain is built from TRBV19 and TRBJ2-1, with 11 bases aligning to TRBD2. Looked up from germline, CDR1 is LNHDA and CDR2 is SQIVND (reference sequence). There are 15 residues in the CDR3. The junction had 6 bases not matched to a gene; V was cut back by 3 bases and J by 8 bases. The CDR3 region is CASSITSGSLDEQFF. DNA for the CDR3: TGTGCCAGTAGTATCACTAGCGGGAGTTTGGATGAGCAGTTCTTC.

CDR3 residues: CASSLSRGQTGELFF. CDR3 nucleotide sequence: TGCGCCAGCAGCTTAAGCAGGGGGCAAACCGGGGAGCTGTTTTTT. The chain recombines TRBV5-1 with TRBJ2-2; TRBD1 aligns across 8 bases. Germline-derived CDR1 and CDR2 are SGHRS and YFSETQ. Trimming removed 2 bases from V and 5 bases from J; junction bases left unmatched: 5. This CDR3 has 15 residues.

J is TRBJ2-7 and V is TRBV6-6; TRBD2 aligns across 9 bases. The CDR3 runs 15 residues. The V gene end was trimmed by 4 bases and the J gene end by 2 bases; junction bases not matched to a gene: 6. Germline V lookup: CDR1 MNHNY, CDR2 SVGAGI (reference sequence). CDR3 nucleotides: TGTGCCAGCAGTTCGCCGACTAGCGGAACCTACGAGCAGTACTTC. Its translation: CASSSPTSGTYEQYF.

The J gene is TRBJ2-2, the V gene TRBV11-2; TRBD2 might be the D (5 bases). The CDR3 covers 13 residues. The germline V gene encodes CDR1 SGHAT and CDR2 FQNNGV. The V and J ends lost 4 bases and 5 bases respectively, with 8 bases between them. CDR3 coding DNA: TGTGCCAGCAGCTCTACTAGTACCGGGGAGCTGTTTTTT. It codes for CASSSTSTGELFF.

The chain joins TRBV19 to TRBJ2-2; D call uncertain. Germline CDR1 is LNHDA and CDR2 is SQIVND (reference sequence). The germline V and J ends were trimmed by 2 bases and 5 bases, with 6 bases remaining between them. The CDR3 covers 13 residues. CDR3 amino acids: CASSILGTGELFF. The DNA of the CDR3 is TGTGCCAGTAGTATACTAGGTACCGGGGAGCTGTTTTTT.

The chain carries TRBV4-1 and TRBJ2-5, with D perhaps TRBD1 (5 bases). V was clipped by 0 bases and J by 5 bases, with 13 bases between them. This CDR3 is 15 amino acids long. Germline V CDR1 and CDR2: MGHRA, YSYEKL. The CDR3 DNA follows: TGCGCCAGCAGCCAAGATAGCAGGGTAAGCGAGACCCAGTACTTC. Translation: CASSQDSRVSETQYF.

This chain links TRBV29-1 with TRBJ2-7; no clear D. This CDR3 contains 13 residues. Germline V gene lookup returns CDR1 SQVTM and CDR2 ANQGSEA. Trimming left V 3 bases short and J 3 bases short, with 12 bases between. CDR3 protein: CSVEVAGDYEQYF. CDR3 nucleotide sequence: TGCAGCGTTGAGGTTGCTGGAGACTACGAGCAGTACTTC.

The chain uses TRBV7-9 and TRBJ2-5; tentatively, D is TRBD2 (6 bases). This CDR3 has 15 residues. V lost 4 bases to trimming and J lost 4 bases, with 16 bases between them. CDR1 and CDR2 from the germline V gene are SEHNR and FQNEAQ (reference sequence). CDR3 sequence (DNA): TGTGCCAGCAGCTCCGCCGGCAGGCGGGGAGAGACCCAGTACTTC. As protein: CASSSAGRRGETQYF.